These 28 T cell receptor beta chains were sequenced from one sample in a study of blood T cell repertoires in COVID-19. Here immunoSEQ multiplex PCR was the method, and the copy in TCRdb shows in-frame clones only, minus some. This sample has about 19,000 clones, with roughly 91% found just once. Material: peripheral blood. Receptor source: a human donor in a cohort sampled during active COVID-19.

The V gene is TRBV11-2, the J gene TRBJ2-1; 7 nucleotides align to TRBD1. The CDR3 is made up of 16 amino acids. After removal of 6 bases from V and 1 base from J, the junction contained 9 bases not matched to a gene. CDR1 SGHAT and CDR2 FQNNGV come from the germline V gene. CDR3 region: CASRPSGTASYNEQFF. The CDR3 region has the DNA TGTGCCAGCAGGCCCTCCGGGACAGCTTCCTACAATGAGCAGTTCTTC.

The rearrangement links TRBV6-6 to TRBJ1-3; TRBD1 is a possible D gene (6 bases). Trimming removed 2 bases at V and 4 bases at J, with 15 bases between. Germline assignment: CDR1 MNHNY and CDR2 SVGAGI (reference sequence). This CDR3 is built from 16 residues. The CDR3, as DNA: TGTGCCAGCAGTTACGGCGGGGGGCGAGGAGGAAACACCATATATTTT. It specifies CASSYGGGRGGNTIYF.

The J gene is TRBJ2-7, the V gene TRBV30; TRBD1 matches at 8 bases. V dropped 8 bases and J dropped 5; count of bases not matched to a gene: 5. This CDR3 is 11 amino acids long. The germline V gene has CDR1 GTSNPN and CDR2 SVGIG (reference sequence). The CDR3 region has the DNA TGTGCCGGAGGACAGGGAAACGAGCAGTACTTC. Its protein is CAGGQGNEQYF.

This sequence joins TRBV6-6 and TRBJ1-5; 7 bases align to TRBD1. The V gene's germline CDR1 is MNHNY and CDR2 SVGAGI (reference sequence). Germline trimming cut 7 bases from V and 4 bases from J; bases unmatched to any gene: 10. The CDR3 sequence is 15 residues long. The CDR3 sequence: CASTNDRALNQPQHF. The CDR3 region has the DNA TGTGCCAGCACTAATGACAGGGCCTTAAATCAGCCCCAGCATTTT.

The V call is TRBV10-3, the J call TRBJ2-7; D might be TRBD1 (6 bases). V shed 6 bases and J shed 6 bases, with 12 bases lying between them. The CDR3 has 12 amino acids. The V gene's germline CDR1 is ENHRY and CDR2 SYGVKD. The CDR3 sequence is CAIRDTGPEQYF. CDR3 DNA: TGTGCCATCAGGGATACAGGGCCCGAGCAGTACTTC.

CDR3 bases: TGTGCCTGGAGGAGACTCGGTGGCTCCTACGAGCAGTACTTC. It is translated as CAWRRLGGSYEQYF. The chain joins TRBV30 to TRBJ2-7, with unresolved D. The CDR3 length is 14 residues. Deletions cut 3 bases from V and 0 bases from J, with 12 bases between. Germline V lookup: CDR1 GTSNPN, CDR2 SVGIG (reference sequence). The full variable domain, with the rest looked up from reference TRBV30 and TRBJ2-7, is SQTIHQWPATLVQPVGSPLSLECTVEGTSNPNLYWYRQAAGRGLQLLFYSVGIGQISSEVPQNLSASRPQDRQFILSSKKLLLSDSGFYLCAWRRLGGSYEQYFGPGTRLTVT.

This chain links TRBV11-3 with TRBJ2-3, with D unclear. The length of the CDR3 is 13 residues. Germline CDR1 SGHNT, CDR2 YENEEA. Trimming removed 1 base from V and 3 bases from J, with 5 bases in between. The CDR3 DNA follows: TGTGCCAGCAGCTTAGGGCGGACAGATACGCAGTATTTT. Its translation: CASSLGRTDTQYF.

The gene calls are TRBV18 and TRBJ2-1; D remains ambiguous. There are 14 residues in the CDR3. Looked up from germline, CDR1 is KGHSH and CDR2 is LQKENI. V gave up 0 bases and J gave up 4 bases, with 7 bases separating them. In nucleotides, the CDR3 is TGTGCCAGCTCACCACCCCCGCTATACAATGAGCAGTTCTTC. Its translation is CASSPPPLYNEQFF.

This chain uses TRBV11-3 with TRBJ2-1, with 10 bases that match TRBD2. The CDR3 runs to 15 residues. Germline V gene lookup returns CDR1 SGHNT and CDR2 YENEEA. After removal of 3 bases from V and 7 bases from J, the junction contained 6 bases not matched to a gene. The CDR3 nucleotides read TGTGCCAGCAGCTTCAGCGGTAGCGGGGGGAATGAGCAGTTCTTC. The encoded protein is CASSFSGSGGNEQFF.

This rearrangement joins TRBV12-3 or TRBV12-4 to TRBJ2-5; D not certain. The ends were cut back, 1 base at V and 3 bases at J, with 6 bases in the middle. The CDR3 is made up of 13 amino acids. The CDR3 coding sequence is TGTGCCAGCAGTTTAGACAGTAAAGAGACCCAGTACTTC. This sequence encodes CASSLDSKETQYF.

This clone was recorded only once. V usage is TRBV27 and J usage is TRBJ1-1, with 12 bases lining up with TRBD1. The CDR3 is made up of 14 amino acids. V shed 2 bases, J shed 11 bases, and the junction held 6 bases outside the gene matches. The V gene's germline CDR1 is MNHEY and CDR2 SMNVEV (reference sequence). The CDR3 region has the DNA TGTGCCAGCAGTTTACTGGGACAGGGGGCGCTGGCTTTCTTT. It specifies CASSLLGQGALAFF.

V gene TRBV10-3 combines with J gene TRBJ2-7, with D uncertain. The germline gives CDR1 ENHRY, CDR2 SYGVKD. This CDR3 has 14 amino acids. Trimming took off 0 bases at V and 7 bases at J, with 13 bases between the two ends. CDR3 loop: CAISESGNYVEQYF. For the CDR3, the DNA is TGTGCCATCAGTGAGTCAGGCAACTACGTTGAGCAGTACTTC.

The chain employs TRBV7-9 and TRBJ2-1; TRBD1 might be the D (6 bases). From germline, CDR1 is SEHNR and CDR2 FQNEAQ (reference sequence). The CDR3 totals 13 residues. With 5 bases removed from V and 9 bases from J, the gap between germline ends came to 14 bases. The CDR3 DNA follows: TGTGCCAGCAGCCCTAGACAGGCCGTTGAGCAGTTCTTC. It specifies CASSPRQAVEQFF.

This sequence joins TRBV7-3 and TRBJ2-3; D might be TRBD2 (5 bases). The CDR3 contains 16 residues. V was cut by 2 bases and J by 6 bases, with 18 bases left in between. Per the germline V gene, CDR1 is SGHTA and CDR2 is FQGTGA. This chain's CDR3 is CASSLGVSGFGDTQYF. As DNA, the CDR3 is TGTGCCAGCAGCTTAGGAGTTTCGGGGTTTGGCGATACGCAGTATTTT.

The chain couples TRBV5-1 to TRBJ2-5; 8 bases fit TRBD1. Per germline, CDR1 SGHRS and CDR2 YFSETQ. The CDR3 covers 14 residues. Losses at the gene ends were 4 bases for V and 5 bases for J; bases not matched to a gene: 7. The CDR3 loop is CASSVTGGEETQYF. The CDR3 nucleotides read TGCGCCAGCAGCGTCACAGGGGGAGAGGAGACCCAGTACTTC.

This chain links TRBV7-9 with TRBJ2-3; maybe TRBD2 (5 bases). V was trimmed by 6 bases and J by 2 bases, leaving 12 bases between them. This CDR3 is built from 14 residues. Germline values: CDR1 SEHNR, CDR2 FQNEAQ (reference sequence). CDR3 coding DNA: TGTGCCAGCAGATCAACGGGGTTCACAGATACGCAGTATTTT. It translates to CASRSTGFTDTQYF.

The chain has TRBV11-2 and TRBJ1-5, with a possible D match to TRBD1 (5 bases). There are 15 residues in the CDR3. Trimming shortened V by 5 bases and J by 4 bases, and 15 bases separated the two germline ends. The V gene's germline CDR1 is SGHAT and CDR2 FQNNGV. CDR3 region: CASSDDGGGNQPQHF. DNA for the CDR3: TGTGCCAGCAGCGACGACGGGGGAGGTAATCAGCCCCAGCATTTT.

The CDR3 loop is CASSLASEAFF. CDR3 nucleotide sequence: TGTGCCAGCAGCTTGGCCTCTGAAGCTTTCTTT. V and J are TRBV5-6 and TRBJ1-1; D not resolved. There are 11 residues in the CDR3. The V end lost 0 bases, the J end lost 6 bases, and 3 bases lay between the germline ends. The germline gives CDR1 SGHDT, CDR2 YYEEEE. The full variable domain, in which reference TRBV5-6 and TRBJ1-1 provide the parts outside the CDR3, is DAGVTQSPTHLIKTRGQQVTLRCSPKSGHDTVSWYQQALGQGPQFIFQYYEEEERQRGNFPDRFSGHQFPNYSSELNVNALLLGDSALYLCASSLASEAFFGQGTRLTVV.

About this clone itself: This sample also contains other DNA sequences that code for the same CDR3. The rearrangement links TRBV11-2 to TRBJ2-5; 7 bases are shared with TRBD2. This CDR3 is built from 15 residues. The V gene end was trimmed by 1 base and the J gene end by 4 bases; junction bases not matched to a gene: 6. Germline assignment: CDR1 SGHAT and CDR2 FQNNGV. The CDR3 loop is CASSLAGGSVETQYF. CDR3 bases: TGTGCCAGCAGCTTAGCGGGGGGATCAGTAGAGACCCAGTACTTC.

This rearrangement joins TRBV21-1 to TRBJ1-4; the table assigns TRBD1, which was not confirmed against the DNA. TRBV21-1 is flagged as a pseudogene. This CDR3 is built from 14 residues. The CDR3, as DNA: TGTGCCAGCAGCAAAGAGGGGGCGCGGGAAAAACTGTTTTTT. It specifies CASSKEGAREKLFF.

The V gene is TRBV3-1 (or the pseudogene TRBV3-2), the J gene TRBJ1-2; 7 positions agree with TRBD1. The J segment lost 1 base and the V segment lost 4 bases, leaving 9 bases of the junction unmatched. Germline V CDR1 and CDR2: LGHDT, YNNKEL (reference sequence). This CDR3 has 16 amino acids. The CDR3 sequence: CASSRLTGAVNYGYTF. The CDR3 bases are TGTGCCAGCAGCCGCCTTACAGGGGCTGTTAACTATGGCTACACCTTC.

In its sample, this clone was seen a few times. The chain employs TRBV18 and TRBJ1-6; the match to TRBD1 covers 11 bases. This CDR3 spans 15 amino acids. V was pared by 3 bases and J by 7 bases, with 2 bases of the junction left unmatched. Germline CDR1 reads KGHSH; CDR2 reads LQKENI. CDR3 coding DNA: TGTGCCAGCTCACCGGGACAGGGGGAGAATTCACCCCTCCACTTT. Its translation is CASSPGQGENSPLHF.

This chain joins TRBV2 and TRBJ2-2; 9 bases map to TRBD1. The CDR3 has 15 amino acids. From germline, CDR1 is SNHLY and CDR2 FYNNEI. Losses at the gene ends were 4 bases for V and 6 bases for J; bases not matched to a gene: 6. CDR3 region: CASSGDRAAAGELFF. The CDR3 DNA follows: TGTGCCAGCAGTGGGGACAGGGCGGCGGCCGGGGAGCTGTTTTTT.

The chain is built from TRBV7-2 and TRBJ2-7; TRBD1 matches 8 bases. J was trimmed by 1 base and V by 5 bases; bases with no gene match: 4. Germline V gene lookup returns CDR1 SGHTA and CDR2 FQGNSA. The CDR3 loop spans 14 amino acids. The CDR3 nucleotides read TGTGCCAGCAGCCGGACAGGGCTTTCCTACGAGCAGTACTTC. As protein: CASSRTGLSYEQYF.

The chain uses TRBV5-1 and TRBJ2-5; D gene unclear. Trimming removed 4 bases from V and 4 bases from J, with 8 bases in between. The CDR3 spans 12 residues. CDR1 is SGHRS and CDR2 is YFSETQ in the germline V gene. This CDR3 is CASSGSSETQYF. The CDR3 DNA reads as TGCGCCAGCAGCGGCAGTTCAGAGACCCAGTACTTC.

To note about this clone: Other DNA sequences of this sample code for an identical CDR3. The chain recombines TRBV11-1 with TRBJ2-5; TRBD1 matches at 8 bases. Germline trimming cut 6 bases from V and 3 bases from J; bases unmatched to any gene: 3. The V gene's germline CDR1 is SGHAT and CDR2 FQDESV (reference sequence). CDR3 length: 13 residues. The CDR3 protein is CASSLTGEETQYF. For the CDR3, the DNA is TGTGCCAGCAGTTTGACAGGGGAAGAGACCCAGTACTTC.

This sequence joins TRBV7-9 and TRBJ1-3; a possible D gene is TRBD1 (6 bases). CDR1 is SEHNR and CDR2 is FQNEAQ in the germline V gene (reference sequence). The CDR3 loop spans 18 amino acids. The germline V and J ends were trimmed by 3 bases and 2 bases, with 20 bases remaining between them. In DNA, the CDR3 is TGTGCCAGCAGCTTTGATACAGGGATGAATCCGGCTGGAAACACCATATATTTT. It encodes CASSFDTGMNPAGNTIYF.

A remark on this clone: Germline and junction disagree at one end, which may indicate a read error. The gene calls are TRBV29-1 and TRBJ2-2; the match to TRBD2 covers 13 bases. Germline CDR1 and CDR2: SQVTM and ANQGSEA. CDR3 length equals 15 residues. CDR3 DNA sequence: TGCAGCGTAGAAGGACTAGCGGGAGATACGGGGGAGCTGTTTTTT. Encoded protein: CSVEGLAGDTGELFF.